This TCR beta chain derives from a study of identical twins. Each CDR3 protein is one row after TCRdb ran MiXCR on the 5' RACE reads. The data hold about 530,000 distinct CDR3 sequences, with 20% to 25% observed a single time. From germline, CDR1 is DFQATT and CDR2 SNEGSKA (reference sequence). V was pared by 3 bases and J by 2 bases, with 10 bases between. This CDR3 is 14 amino acids long. Separately, the same data were catalogued under a study of yellow fever vaccine responses in identical twins.

The sample comprised CD4+ T cells sorted from blood. This chain links TRBV20-1 with TRBJ2-2; D might be TRBD1 (6 bases). The sequence derives from a woman between 18 and 29 years old in good health. CDR3 loop: CSAREQGNTGELFF. The CDR3 DNA reads TGCAGTGCTAGGGAACAGGGTAACACCGGGGAGCTGTTTTTT.